This T cell receptor beta chain stems from a study of T-cell reconstitution after alpha-beta-depleted transplantation in children. Whole-study findings and limits: T cells produced anew were the main source of T-cell counts and diversity one year after transplant. Several hundred graft clones that had expanded were reportedly the source of alpha-beta T cells about two months after transplant. There were some patients whose high TCRbeta diversity at day 60 came from surviving recipient T cells and thymic progenitors.

As regards this clonotype: Antigen unknown.

The CDR3 is 14 residues long. The V gene lost 6 bases and the J gene lost 4 bases, with 18 bases spanning the gap. CDR1 DFQATT and CDR2 SNEGSKA come from the germline V gene (reference sequence). Unique molecular identifiers featured in how the TCRbeta library was prepared. Each CDR3 protein is one row after TCRdb ran MiXCR on the PCR reads. Of 440,000 or so distinct CDR3 sequences listed, roughly 44% are singletons. This receptor was identified in a girl aged 2-9 years with aplastic anemia, due to receive a stem cell transplant. The sample in question was PBMCs, obtained before TCRalphabeta/CD19-depleted stem cell transplant. V usage is TRBV20-1 and J usage is TRBJ1-2; possibly TRBD1 for D (6 bases). CDR3 nucleotide sequence: TGCAGTGCGCTCCCGACAGGCAGGGGCTATGGCTACACCTTC. It yields the protein CSALPTGRGYGYTF.